The clone carrying this TCR beta chain was picked up many times. Its specificity is unknown. Time point in this sample: sample taken at primary tumor resection. Samples came from around 70 TRACERx patients with untreated early-stage lung cancer. The sequenced material consisted of unsorted whole RNA from tumor, nontumor lung or frozen PBMC. This sample was taken from a study of spatial heterogeneity in lung cancer. J lost 3 bases, V lost 5 bases, and 9 bases had no gene match. CDR3 length: 15 residues. Germline V lookup: CDR1 SEHNR, CDR2 FQNEAQ (reference sequence). Findings of the study overall: Ubiquitous expanded tumor TCRs showed up in blood more at resection than follow-up.

A distinct unique molecular identifier was carried by each TCR cDNA molecule. TCRdb analysed the 5' RACE reads with MiXCR anew, one entry per CDR3 protein. The table has 40,000 to 45,000 distinct CDR3 sequences, around 6.8% seen once. The origin of this receptor is a female donor with early-stage non-small cell lung cancer. Sample: PBMCs, taken at surgery. This chain uses TRBV7-9 with TRBJ2-7; 8 positions agree with TRBD1. CDR3 bases: TGTGCCAGCAGCAAAACAGGGGGACGCATCTACGAGCAGTACTTC. It codes for CASSKTGGRIYEQYF.